This entry describes one TCR beta chain. The target of this receptor is not known. The record has no base qualities; no much larger clone is one base away. This entry is derived from a study of cytomegalovirus exposure and HLA in healthy donors (dated by TCRdb to 2015 to 2018). Notes on the research overall: According to an earlier analysis of 550 to 750 of the donors, about 179 million T cells yielded over 90 million unique TCR beta sequences and 276 Gb of sequence data. An early release covering roughly 600 HLA-typed donors comprised roughly 300 gigabases of sequencing data and some 79 million unique TCR sequences. Of the approximately 400 genotyped donors, around 81% fell in the genetic ancestry cluster associated with self-reported Caucasian donors. The study aimed to test whether cataloging public T cell receptors could reveal signatures of past pathogen exposure. The T cell repertoires of under 700 subjects were profiled by immunosequencing and related to cytomegalovirus serostatus. Along with the approximately 700-subject first cohort, a separate validation cohort of over a hundred different subjects was used. The study combined high-throughput TCR immunosequencing, statistical association of individual TCRs with disease status, and machine learning to predict cytomegalovirus infection status. A later analysis re-examined previously published TCR beta repertoires from several hundred donors and added high-resolution HLA genotyping to investigate patterns of TCR occurrence. The later analysis used no new phenotypic data to find candidate immune exposures, relying instead on TCR beta sequences and their occurrence across donors. An earlier analysis of approximately 500 of the donors applied high-throughput TCR beta sequencing to assess whether each TCR beta V gene segment acted as functional or pseudogenic. Alongside the repertoire data, information on donor age, sex, ethnicity and CMV serostatus was compiled. In a later genetic analysis, genome-wide SNP genotypes for about 65% of the roughly 670 donors were used, and that subset was treated as a discovery cohort. All discovery cohort repertoires had been generated on a single sequencing platform. HLA typing included class I and class II loci at four-digit resolution. The number of typed donors differed by locus: 629-630 for A, B, C, DRB1 and DQB1; 522 for DQA1; around 580 for DPA1; and 450 to 480 for DPB1. Four to six DR-DQ haplotypes were handled as single units for association and clustering, since linkage in the cohort was strong. Among about 360 genotyped donors of the cohort, an average of about 240,000 unique TCR beta nucleotide sequences were sequenced per donor, roughly 18% of them non-productive.

The protocol used for the library was the immunoSEQ multiplex PCR assay. For the multiplex PCR, a mixture combining 60 forward primers for TCR Vbeta segments and 13 reverse primers for TCR Jbeta segments was used. A multiplex PCR assay on genomic DNA amplified the CDR3 region of rearranged TCR beta genes. On the Illumina HiSeq System, the amplified TCR beta libraries were sequenced as 87-base-pair reads. The authors' pipeline ran thus. A later analysis tallied around 82 million unique TCR beta chains across the 550 to 850 repertoires, and approximately 12 million of those chains were shared by two or more donors. To remove PCR and sequencing errors, raw reads were error-corrected and collapsed into unique sequences using a nearest-neighbor algorithm that merged closely related sequences. To assign V, D and J gene segments, CDR3 sequences were aligned to IMGT reference sequences. For a sequence to be retained, a match of at least six nucleotides was required to both a V gene segment and a J gene segment. Rearrangements were classified as productive when the CDR3 lacked stop codons and remained in frame with V and J, and all other rearrangements were classified as non-productive. CDR3 was defined according to IMGT convention as the region running from the second conserved V-encoded cysteine to the conserved J-encoded phenylalanine. In an earlier analysis of 500 to 650 of the donors, sequences lacking an unambiguous match to a single V gene segment were excluded. In an earlier analysis of approximately 500 of the donors, a V segment was called functional when productive rearrangements were above 56.7%, and segregating when the standard deviation between donors exceeded 5%. A statistical classification framework was developed to diagnose cytomegalovirus status using the catalog of TCR beta chain sequences. In a later analysis, V and J genes were assigned by comparing TCR nucleotide sequences against IMGT/GENE-DB human TR gene sequences. The TCRdist pipeline was used in a later analysis to assign CDR3 sequences and most-parsimonious VDJ recombination scenarios. A later analysis defined each TCR beta chain by its CDR3 amino acid sequence plus V-gene family, and excluded reads lacking a unique V-gene family. In a later analysis, 450 to 600 highly shared, low-generation-probability nucleotide sequences were removed to address suspected cross-contamination and a sequencing artifact. For each public chain, a later analysis derived a clonal expansion index from normalized ranks of inferred template counts within each repertoire. A later analysis computed generation probabilities with a VDJ recombination model fitted to out-of-frame rearrangements, and checked the results against IGoR. In a later analysis, TCR-TCR, TCR-HLA and TCR-CMV co-occurrence was scored with hypergeometric tests, and a repertoire-size bias correction was applied to TCR pairs. To estimate false discovery rates, a later analysis permuted the HLA or CMV assignments 20 times. In a later analysis, co-occurring TCRs were grouped using DBSCAN, and TCRdist sequence similarity was added for clustering within HLA-allele-positive subsets. For co-occurrence clustering, repertoires with fewer than 30,000 or more than 120,000 public chains were excluded, along with four to six repertoires with anomalous nucleotide sharing. TCRdb limited this immuneACCESS table to in-frame rearrangements with V and J called. A share of clones is missing; checked studies link under half to unresolved V genes, and the rest is unexplained. D and trimming come from the DNA, and the V and J calls and clone size come from that table. In all, the sample holds 150,000 to 200,000 clones, and roughly 84% of those were seen once. The ten largest clones take up under 2% of the sample.

The cohort was made up of around 720 healthy bone marrow donors. At the time of sampling, every cohort member was nominally healthy, though immune exposures that went unrecorded were likely present. The donor tested CMV seronegative, placing the donor among the roughly 340 seronegative members of the cohort. Each donor provided a peripheral blood sample, and peripheral blood mononuclear cells were used for TCR beta sequencing. The Qiagen DNeasy Blood Extraction Kit was used to extract genomic DNA from the blood cell samples. Points the paper makes about the study in general: Strong co-occurrence of HLA alleles, especially DR and DQ, made assigning TCR associations to individual alleles difficult. In a later analysis, HLA-associated TCR beta chains showed more clonal expansion and lower generation probabilities than non-associated chains that were equally common. In a later analysis, most CMV-associated TCR beta chains were found to appear HLA-restricted, with HLA associations seemingly driven largely by CMV exposure. Cytomegalovirus status was reported to be diagnosed by the classifier with high specificity and sensitivity in both the original and validation cohorts. Correlated functional status among segregating V segments might be attributable to linkage disequilibrium, but an unknown experimental factor could not be ruled out. Because the 87-base-pair reads could not distinguish some IMGT-functional V segments, including TRBV6-2 and TRBV6-3, those segments were excluded. The presence/absence analyses assumed that sequencing depth was roughly uniform across donors, and that assumption may not be true. In this cohort, only TCR beta chains were sequenced, and detectable features were limited by the absence of alpha or paired-chain data. Around 16 rarely observed V segments, including chromosome 9 orphons, were excluded from the earlier analysis of several hundred of the donors because counts were too low. According to a later analysis, parvovirus B19, influenza, CMV and Epstein-Barr virus appeared linked to several top co-occurrence clusters. A further reported finding was that TCR beta sequences accurately predicted the HLA-A and HLA-B alleles for most subjects in the first cohort. According to the authors, the approach could potentially be generalized to other disease states and immunological phenotypes. Most TCR sequences were seen in very few donors, while some public TCRs were found in many individuals. A few of the identified cytomegalovirus-associated TCR beta chains were confirmed in vitro to be specific for cytomegalovirus antigens. A later genetic analysis associated a missense DCLRE1C variant with V-gene and J-gene trimming of TCR beta chains, and an independent cohort replicated the association. In the study, some 180 TCR beta chains were listed as associated with cytomegalovirus. Broadly in line with IMGT annotations, most TCR beta V segments showed up in productive rearrangements about 90% or about 30% of the time in an earlier analysis of 450 to 600 of the donors. The sequencing pipeline was judged likely to have produced a cluster of highly shared sequence variants as a technical artifact. A later analysis associated 15,000 to 20,000 TCR beta sequences with specific HLA alleles at a false discovery rate of 0.05. HLA typing was unavailable for some donors at each locus, so association tests used only the typed subset. In a later analysis, the rate of TCR association differed among HLA loci, with DRB1 alleles having the most associated TCRs and HLA-C alleles having the fewest. According to a later genetic analysis, donors in an Asian-associated ancestry cluster had fewer N-insertions in productive TCRs than the approximately 670-donor mean. The only immune exposure information available for the cohort was CMV serostatus.

Including cysteine and phenylalanine, the CDR3 has 16 amino acids. Only the CDR3 region is kept as DNA, spanning 48 bases read in frame from base 1. As encoded in the germline V gene, CDR1 is MGHRA while CDR2 is YSYEKL. Trimming accounts for 5 bases at V and 0 bases at J, while the number of junction bases matched to no gene is 7. The chain joins TRBV4-1 to TRBJ1-1; 9 bases in between match TRBD1. This sequence originates from a man between 18 and 29 years old in good health and CMV-seronegative. The source material was PBMCs. This receptor carries the CDR3 CASSSRDRDLNTEAFF. At the DNA level, the sequence is TGCGCCAGCAGCTCCCGGGACAGGGACCTGAACACTGAAGCTTTCTTT.